This record covers a single T cell receptor (beta chain). Its specificity is not known. Reprocessing the 5' RACE reads, TCRdb reports a single entry for every CDR3 protein and omits DNA. The sample has over 100,000 distinct CDR3 sequences. The data derive from a study of T cells expressing NK-cell markers. Study background: Sorted CD3+CD56+NKG2C+, CD3+CD56+NKG2C- and CD3+CD56-NKG2C+ T cells supplied TCR beta repertoires. Study-wide findings and caveats: Dominant NKG2C+ clonotypes in roughly 6 donors made up roughly 1.0-7.0% of CD8+ T cells.

Germline V gene data show CDR1 as SGHTA and CDR2 as FQGNSA. The CDR3 totals 17 residues. The chain couples TRBV7-2 to TRBJ2-1; TCRdb's D call of TRBD2 is untestable without DNA. The receptor comes from a woman aged 18 to 69 in good health. What was sequenced was blood T cells: a sorted CD56 or NKG2C T cell subset, CD4+ or CD8+ T cells, or bulk PBMC T cells (not recorded which). CDR3 sequence: CASSLAPTTSGPNEQFF.